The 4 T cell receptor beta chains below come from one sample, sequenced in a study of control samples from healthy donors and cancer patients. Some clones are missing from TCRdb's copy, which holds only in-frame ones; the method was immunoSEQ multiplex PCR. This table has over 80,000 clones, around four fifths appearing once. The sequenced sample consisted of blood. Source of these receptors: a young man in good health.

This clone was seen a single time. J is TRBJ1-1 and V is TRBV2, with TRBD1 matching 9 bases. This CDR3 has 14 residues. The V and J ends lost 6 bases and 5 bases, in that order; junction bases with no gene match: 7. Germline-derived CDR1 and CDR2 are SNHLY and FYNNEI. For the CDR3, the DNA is TGTGCCAGCAGGTTACAGGGGGCAAAGACTGAAGCTTTCTTT. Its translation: CASRLQGAKTEAFF.

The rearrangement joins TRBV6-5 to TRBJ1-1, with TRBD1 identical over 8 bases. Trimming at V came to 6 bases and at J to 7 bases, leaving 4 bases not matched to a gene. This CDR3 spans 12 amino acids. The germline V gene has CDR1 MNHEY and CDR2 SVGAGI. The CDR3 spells CASSLDRGEAFF. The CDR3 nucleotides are TGTGCCAGCAGCCTAGACAGGGGTGAAGCTTTCTTT.

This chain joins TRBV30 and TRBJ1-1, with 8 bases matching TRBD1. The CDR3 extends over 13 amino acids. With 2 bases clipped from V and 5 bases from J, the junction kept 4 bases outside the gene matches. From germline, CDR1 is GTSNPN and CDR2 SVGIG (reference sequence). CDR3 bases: TGTGCCTGGAGTAGACAGGGGTTAACTGAAGCTTTCTTT. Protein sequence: CAWSRQGLTEAFF. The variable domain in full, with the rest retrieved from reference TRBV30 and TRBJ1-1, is SQTIHQWPATLVQPVGSPLSLECTVEGTSNPNLYWYRQAAGRGLQLLFYSVGIGQISSEVPQNLSASRPQDRQFILSSKKLLLSDSGFYLCAWSRQGLTEAFFGQGTRLTVV.

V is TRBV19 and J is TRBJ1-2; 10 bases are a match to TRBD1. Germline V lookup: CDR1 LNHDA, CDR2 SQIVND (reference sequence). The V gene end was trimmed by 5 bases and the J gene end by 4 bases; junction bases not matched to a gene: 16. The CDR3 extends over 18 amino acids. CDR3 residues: CASSYRPGTGALFYGYTF. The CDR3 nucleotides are TGTGCCAGTAGTTACCGCCCCGGGACAGGGGCCCTCTTCTATGGCTACACCTTC.